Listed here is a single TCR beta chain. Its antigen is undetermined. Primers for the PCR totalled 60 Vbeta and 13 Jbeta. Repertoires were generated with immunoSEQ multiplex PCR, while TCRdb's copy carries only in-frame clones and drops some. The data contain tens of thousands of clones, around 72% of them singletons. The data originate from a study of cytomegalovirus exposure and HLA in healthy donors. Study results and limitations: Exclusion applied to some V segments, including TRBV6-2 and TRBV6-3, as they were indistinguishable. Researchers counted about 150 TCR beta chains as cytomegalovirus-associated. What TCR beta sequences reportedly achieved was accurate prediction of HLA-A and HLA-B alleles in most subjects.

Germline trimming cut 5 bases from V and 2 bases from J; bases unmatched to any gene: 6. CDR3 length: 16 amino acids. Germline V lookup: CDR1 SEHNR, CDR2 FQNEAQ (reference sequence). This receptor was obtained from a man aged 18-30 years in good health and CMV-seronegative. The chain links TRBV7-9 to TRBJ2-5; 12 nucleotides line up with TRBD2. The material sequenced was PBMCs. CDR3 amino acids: CASSTRTSGTQETQYF. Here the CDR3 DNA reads TGTGCCAGCAGCACCCGGACTAGCGGGACTCAAGAGACCCAGTACTTC.